These T cell receptor beta chains were read from a single sample in a study of OX40 agonist ivuxolimab in advanced cancers. Profiling relied on immunoSEQ multiplex PCR, and the TCRdb table lists in-frame clones only, not all of them. The table shows 80,000 or so clones, with about 90% occurring only once. The sequences come from CD4+ or CD8+ T cells sorted from blood, collected in a trial of the OX40 agonist ivuxolimab. The receptors stem from an adult with an advanced solid tumor such as melanoma, head and neck, liver or kidney cancer. CDR3s include the opening cysteine and the closing phenylalanine or tryptophan. Fields, in order: clone size, J gene, D gene, V gene, CDR3 protein, CDR3 DNA. The D gene is left open where the match is weak. The size field is filled for only some rows; it gives once, few, many or a size class.

NA | TRBJ2-1 | NA | TRBV6-4 | CAREGQGSSYNEQFF | TGTGCCCGAGAGGGCCAAGGGTCCTCCTACAATGAGCAGTTCTTC
NA | TRBJ2-5 | TRBD2 | TRBV11-2 | CASSLEGTSYETQYF | TGTGCCAGCAGCTTAGAAGGGACTAGTTACGAGACCCAGTACTTC
NA | TRBJ2-3 | TRBD1 | TRBV12-5 | CASGLRTGGSDTQYF | TGTGCTAGTGGTCTGCGGACAGGGGGATCAGATACGCAGTATTTT
NA | TRBJ2-7 | TRBD2 | TRBV11-3 | CASSFGGRATVEQYF | TGTGCCAGCAGCTTTGGCGGGAGGGCCACTGTCGAGCAGTACTTC
NA | TRBJ2-6 | NA | TRBV7-2 | CASSLAGGRSGANVLTF | TGTGCCAGCAGCTTAGCGGGAGGACGCTCTGGGGCCAACGTCCTGACTTTC
NA | TRBJ2-7 | NA | TRBV6-9 | CASSYSADPYEQYF | TGTGCCAGCAGTTACTCGGCTGACCCCTACGAGCAGTACTTC
NA | TRBJ1-2 | NA | TRBV7-2 | CASSPWQDRGGYTF | TGTGCCAGCAGCCCCTGGCAGGACCGGGGTGGCTACACCTTC
NA | TRBJ1-1 | NA | TRBV5-1 | CASSAQGYTEAFF | TGCGCCAGCAGCGCTCAGGGGTACACTGAAGCTTTCTTT
few | TRBJ2-3 | TRBD2 | TRBV10-3 | CAISTLADHGTDTQYF | TGTGCCATCAGCACCCTAGCGGACCACGGCACAGATACGCAGTATTTT
NA | TRBJ2-3 | TRBD2 | TRBV7-9 | CASSPGVAGWDTQYF | TGTGCCAGCAGCCCCGGGGTAGCGGGATGGGATACGCAGTATTTT
NA | TRBJ2-5 | NA | TRBV5-4 | CASSPRGRGKYQETQYF | TGTGCCAGCAGTCCGCGGGGCAGGGGAAAGTACCAAGAGACCCAGTACTTC
few | TRBJ1-3 | NA | TRBV5-4 | CASSLSWGASGNTIYF | TGTGCCAGCAGCTTGTCGTGGGGGGCAAGTGGAAACACCATATATTTT
NA | TRBJ1-2 | TRBD1 | TRBV6-5 | CASTWDRGNYGYTF | TGTGCCAGCACCTGGGACAGGGGGAACTATGGCTACACCTTC
NA | TRBJ2-2 | TRBD2 | TRBV5-4 | CASSLRGGSGPGELFF | TGTGCCAGCAGCTTGAGGGGCGGGAGCGGTCCCGGGGAGCTGTTTTTT
once | TRBJ2-3 | TRBD1 | TRBV18 | CASSPDRGGTDTQYF | TGTGCCAGCTCACCGGACAGGGGTGGCACAGATACGCAGTATTTT
NA | TRBJ1-1 | NA | TRBV5-4 | CASSRERALEAFF | TGTGCCAGCAGCCGAGAGAGAGCCCTTGAAGCTTTCTTT
once | TRBJ2-5 | NA | TRBV21-1 | CASSGTGFQETQYF | TGTGCCAGCAGCGGGACAGGGTTCCAAGAGACCCAGTACTTC
NA | TRBJ2-3 | NA | TRBV6-5 | CASSYGLFPTDTQYF | TGTGCCAGCAGTTATGGTCTGTTCCCCACAGATACGCAGTATTTT
NA | TRBJ2-7 | NA | TRBV7-9 | CASSWGGTVKGEQYF | TGTGCCAGCAGCTGGGGGGGGACAGTCAAAGGCGAGCAGTACTTC
NA | TRBJ2-7 | NA | TRBV18 | CASSPLAESYEQYF | TGTGCCAGCTCACCACTCGCCGAATCCTACGAGCAGTACTTC
NA | TRBJ2-2 | TRBD2 | TRBV4-2 | CASSQETGGNTGELFF | TGTGCCAGCAGCCAAGAGACGGGGGGGAACACCGGGGAGCTGTTTTTT
NA | TRBJ2-2 | NA | TRBV28 | CASSSRGTGELFF | TGTGCCAGCAGTTCGAGGGGGACCGGGGAGCTGTTTTTT
NA | TRBJ2-7 | NA | TRBV18 | CASSPTATPLEQYF | TGTGCCAGCTCACCAACGGCCACGCCGCTCGAGCAGTACTTC
NA | TRBJ2-1 | NA | TRBV7-2 | CASSPVYGEQFF | TGTGCCAGCAGCCCCGTCTACGGGGAGCAGTTCTTC
NA | TRBJ2-7 | NA | TRBV19 | CASSIGRESSYEQYF | TGTGCCAGTTCTATCGGGAGAGAGAGCTCCTACGAGCAGTACTTC
NA | TRBJ1-6 | NA | TRBV4-1 | CASSQPDTGFNSPLHF | TGCGCCAGCAGCCAACCCGACACAGGTTTTAATTCACCCCTCCACTTT
once | TRBJ2-7 | NA | TRBV18 | CASSPGGRYEQYF | TGTGCCAGCTCACCGGGGGGCAGATACGAGCAGTACTTC
NA | TRBJ1-2 | NA | TRBV18 | CASSEPHGGYTF | TGTGCCAGCTCAGAACCCCACGGTGGCTACACCTTC